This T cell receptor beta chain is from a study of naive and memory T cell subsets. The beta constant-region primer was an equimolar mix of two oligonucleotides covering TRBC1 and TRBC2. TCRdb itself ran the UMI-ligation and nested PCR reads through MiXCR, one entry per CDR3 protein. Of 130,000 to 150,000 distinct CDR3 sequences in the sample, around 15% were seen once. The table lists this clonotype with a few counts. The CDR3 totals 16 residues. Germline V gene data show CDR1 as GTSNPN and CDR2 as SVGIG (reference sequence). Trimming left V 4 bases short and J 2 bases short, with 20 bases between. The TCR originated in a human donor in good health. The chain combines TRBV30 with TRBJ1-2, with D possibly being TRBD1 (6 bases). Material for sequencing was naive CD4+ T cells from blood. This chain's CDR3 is CAWTRSPGTGNYGYTF. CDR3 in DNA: TGTGCCTGGACTAGATCCCCAGGAACAGGGAACTATGGCTACACCTTC.